The 19 T cell receptor beta chains below come from one sample, sequenced in a study of shared clonotypes between healthy human individuals. Data came from immunoSEQ multiplex PCR; TCRdb stores just in-frame clones and leaves some out. Here the sample spans 950,000 to 1,100,000 clones, approximately 80% being singletons. The sequencing sample was made of memory CD4+ T cells from PBMCs. Subset noted: CD45RA-negative fraction. The receptors stem from a young man in good health. Some clones in this sample may be carry-over from other donors' samples.

The chain recombines TRBV7-9 with TRBJ1-1; D remains unclear. The length of the CDR3 is 13 residues. V was shortened by 5 bases and J by 3 bases, with 10 bases between the two germline ends. Per the germline V gene, CDR1 is SEHNR and CDR2 is FQNEAQ (reference sequence). The CDR3 spells CASSRGSDTEAFF. DNA for the CDR3: TGTGCCAGCAGCCGGGGTTCTGACACTGAAGCTTTCTTT.

The J gene is TRBJ1-5, the V gene TRBV2; 7 positions agree with TRBD1. CDR3 length equals 15 residues. Trimming removed 4 bases from V and 4 bases from J; junction bases left unmatched: 7. CDR1 is SNHLY and CDR2 is FYNNEI in the germline V gene. CDR3 residues: CASSAIQGLNQPQHF. CDR3 nucleotide sequence: TGTGCCAGCAGTGCAATACAGGGGCTTAATCAGCCCCAGCATTTT.

The V and J genes are TRBV5-1 and TRBJ2-1, with 8 bases that match TRBD1. J was trimmed by 5 bases and V by 5 bases; bases with no gene match: 6. From germline, CDR1 is SGHRS and CDR2 YFSETQ. This CDR3 comprises 14 residues. CDR3 residues: CASSRTGINNEQFF. The DNA for the CDR3 is TGCGCCAGCAGTAGGACAGGGATTAACAATGAGCAGTTCTTC.

In the case of this clone: Other DNA variants within this sample encode the same CDR3. The chain links TRBV18 to TRBJ1-1; maybe TRBD1 (5 bases). CDR3 size: 15 residues. The V gene's germline CDR1 is KGHSH and CDR2 LQKENI. V was trimmed by 1 base and J by 0 bases, leaving 9 bases between them. Here the CDR3 reads CASSPQGRVNTEAFF. Here the CDR3 DNA reads TGTGCCAGCTCACCACAGGGGAGGGTGAACACTGAAGCTTTCTTT.

This clone was counted ten times or more. The genes are TRBV5-1 and TRBJ2-1; D could derive from TRBD1 or TRBD2 (7 bases each). CDR3 length: 19 residues. Trimming shortened V by 0 bases and J by 3 bases, and 22 bases separated the two germline ends. The germline V gene has CDR1 SGHRS and CDR2 YFSETQ. The CDR3 sequence: CASSLAPGGRTRSYNEQFF. DNA of the CDR3: TGCGCCAGCAGCTTGGCACCAGGGGGGCGGACTAGGAGCTACAATGAGCAGTTCTTC. The full variable domain, in which reference TRBV5-1 and TRBJ2-1 provide the parts outside the CDR3, is KAGVTQTPRYLIKTRGQQVTLSCSPISGHRSVSWYQQTPGQGLQFLFEYFSETQRNKGNFPGRFSGRQFSNSRSEMNVSTLELGDSALYLCASSLAPGGRTRSYNEQFFGPGTRLTVL.

This sequence joins TRBV19 and TRBJ2-3; D remains ambiguous. This CDR3 has 13 residues. V shed 6 bases and J shed 7 bases, with 14 bases lying between them. Per the germline V gene, CDR1 is LNHDA and CDR2 is SQIVND (reference sequence). CDR3 sequence reads: CASRFVWANTQYF. CDR3 DNA sequence: TGTGCCAGTAGGTTCGTGTGGGCAAATACGCAGTATTTT.

As for this clone: Different DNA sequences within this sample yield the same CDR3. This rearrangement joins TRBV2 to TRBJ1-1, with D maybe TRBD1 (6 bases). The V gene lost 0 bases and the J gene lost 6 bases, with 11 bases spanning the gap. From germline, CDR1 is SNHLY and CDR2 FYNNEI. This CDR3 spans 14 amino acids. CDR3 amino acids: CASSEALGGAEAFF. The CDR3, as DNA: TGTGCCAGCAGTGAAGCGCTTGGGGGCGCTGAAGCTTTCTTT.

About this clone itself: This sample also contains other DNA sequences that code for the same CDR3. The rearrangement uses TRBV5-1 and TRBJ1-3, with D uncertain. The CDR3 spans 14 residues. Per the germline V gene, CDR1 is SGHRS and CDR2 is YFSETQ. V shed 4 bases and J shed 0 bases, with 8 bases lying between them. CDR3: CASSGTGSGNTIYF. Here the CDR3 DNA reads TGCGCCAGCAGCGGCACCGGCTCTGGAAACACCATATATTTT.

The chain uses TRBV5-4 and TRBJ1-5; D perhaps matches TRBD1 (5 bases). The CDR3 spans 14 residues. Germline CDR1 and CDR2: SGHNT and YYREEE (reference sequence). V was shortened by 4 bases and J by 5 bases, with 13 bases between the two germline ends. CDR3 region: CASSLNPGDQPQHF. Written as DNA, the CDR3 is TGTGCCAGCAGCCTTAATCCGGGGGATCAGCCCCAGCATTTT.

This clone was detected only once. This chain links TRBV7-9 with TRBJ1-1; D is possibly TRBD1 (6 bases). Germline CDR1 reads SEHNR; CDR2 reads FQNEAQ (reference sequence). The CDR3 consists of 15 residues. V lost 5 bases, J lost 4 bases, and 17 bases lay in between. CDR3 region: CASSQGGAGGTEAFF. The CDR3 bases are TGTGCCAGCAGCCAAGGGGGGGCGGGCGGCACTGAAGCTTTCTTT.

Points on this clone: The sample has other DNA sequences that encode this CDR3 too. The rearrangement uses TRBV7-3 and TRBJ2-1; no reliable D call. Per germline, CDR1 SGHTA and CDR2 FQGTGA. Between the trimmed V and J ends, which lost 4 bases and 0 bases, there was a span of 4 bases. This CDR3 has 13 residues. The CDR3 DNA reads as TGTGCCAGCAGCTCGGACTCCTACAATGAGCAGTTCTTC. Encoded protein: CASSSDSYNEQFF. The full variable domain, its missing parts supplied by reference TRBV7-3 and TRBJ2-1, is GAGVSQTPSNKVTEKGKYVELRCDPISGHTALYWYRQSLGQGPEFLIYFQGTGAADDSGLPNDRFFAVRPEGSVSTLKIQRTERGDSAVYLCASSSDSYNEQFFGPGTRLTVL.

This clone was counted once. The V and J genes are TRBV7-9 and TRBJ2-5; TRBD2 might be the D (6 bases). Per germline, CDR1 SEHNR and CDR2 FQNEAQ (reference sequence). The V gene lost 1 base and the J gene lost 6 bases, with 9 bases spanning the gap. This CDR3 has 13 residues. CDR3 nucleotides: TGTGCCAGCAGCTTAGTTGGGGGGAAGACCCAGTACTTC. This codes for CASSLVGGKTQYF. The whole variable domain, remainder taken from reference TRBV7-9 and TRBJ2-5, is DTGVSQNPRHKITKRGQNVTFRCDPISEHNRLYWYRQTLGQGPEFLTYFQNEAQLEKSRLLSDRFSAERPKGSFSTLEIQRTEQGDSAMYLCASSLVGGKTQYFGPGTRLLVL.

The J gene is TRBJ2-7, the V gene TRBV9, with TRBD2 as a possible D gene (5 bases). The CDR3 loop spans 17 amino acids. Between the trimmed V and J ends, which lost 3 bases and 3 bases, there was a span of 22 bases. The germline gives CDR1 SGDLS, CDR2 YYNGEE. CDR3: CASSETAGAGILYEQYF. CDR3 DNA sequence: TGTGCCAGCAGCGAGACGGCGGGCGCAGGAATACTCTACGAGCAGTACTTC.

This clone was seen just once. The rearrangement joins TRBV29-1 to TRBJ2-5; D is tentatively TRBD1 or TRBD2 (5 bases each). V was shortened by 7 bases and J by 2 bases, with 14 bases between the two germline ends. The CDR3 is 13 residues long. Germline loops: CDR1 SQVTM, CDR2 ANQGSEA. CDR3 sequence reads: CSALGPLQETQYF. The CDR3 DNA is TGCAGCGCCTTGGGACCGTTGCAAGAGACCCAGTACTTC.

This clone came up once. V is TRBV30 and J is TRBJ2-7; TRBD2 might be the D (6 bases). Germline CDR1 GTSNPN, CDR2 SVGIG (reference sequence). This CDR3 comprises 14 residues. V dropped 0 bases and J dropped 4 bases, with 13 bases sitting between them. Written as DNA, the CDR3 is TGTGCCTGGAGTGTGGGTCTAGCGCTATACGAGCAGTACTTC. This codes for CAWSVGLALYEQYF. Combining the CDR3 with reference TRBV30 and TRBJ2-7 gives the whole variable domain SQTIHQWPATLVQPVGSPLSLECTVEGTSNPNLYWYRQAAGRGLQLLFYSVGIGQISSEVPQNLSASRPQDRQFILSSKKLLLSDSGFYLCAWSVGLALYEQYFGPGTRLTVT.

V is TRBV6-1 and J is TRBJ2-3, with D possibly being TRBD2 (5 bases). The V and J ends lost 7 bases and 1 base respectively, with 9 bases between them. In germline, CDR1 is MNHNS, CDR2 SASEGT. CDR3 length: 13 amino acids. CDR3 sequence (DNA): TGTGCCAGCAAACTAGGCGGCACAGATACGCAGTATTTT. As protein: CASKLGGTDTQYF.

This chain connects TRBV28 to TRBJ2-7, with unresolved D. CDR1 is MDHEN and CDR2 is SYDVKM in the germline V gene. Deletions cut 2 bases from V and 8 bases from J, with 10 bases between. The CDR3 length is 12 residues. This chain's CDR3 is CASSLTTAQQYF. CDR3 nucleotide sequence: TGTGCCAGCAGTTTAACTACCGCCCAGCAGTACTTC.

The chain carries TRBV7-3 and TRBJ2-5, with a tentative D call TRBD2 (6 bases). The CDR3 contains 15 residues. Trimming took 2 bases from V and 4 from J, leaving 14 bases between them. The V gene's germline CDR1 is SGHTA and CDR2 FQGTGA. Here the CDR3 DNA reads TGTGCCAGCAGCTTACGGAGACTAGTCGGAGAGACCCAGTACTTC. This codes for CASSLRRLVGETQYF.

Remarks on this clone: This may stem from a read error, because a much larger clone lies one nucleotide away. The sample holds other DNA sequences that translate to the same CDR3. The chain's CDR3 is CASSLGRNTEAFF. The CDR3 DNA follows: TGTGCCAGCAGCTTAGGGAGGAACACTGAAGCTTTCTTT. The V and J genes are TRBV11-3 and TRBJ1-1; D is unclear. Trimming took off 1 base at V and 1 base at J, with 4 bases between the two ends. CDR3 length: 13 amino acids. The V gene's germline CDR1 is SGHNT and CDR2 YENEEA.